These T cell receptor beta chains were read from a single sample in a study of blood T cell repertoires in COVID-19. The protocol was immunoSEQ multiplex PCR, while the TCRdb copy is restricted to in-frame clones and leaves out a portion. The table has 210,000 or so clones, 83% seen once. Sequencing was carried out using peripheral blood. The receptors stem from a woman aged 25 to 39 with COVID-19, enrolled during active disease. The CDR3 runs from the conserved cysteine through the conserved F or W. A D gene is named only where the DNA matches it firmly. Clone sizes are given selectively: once, few, many, or a class where the clone is expanded.

TRBV3-1/TRBV3-2	TRBJ2-7	TRBD1	few	CASSSRGQVPYEQYF	TGTGCCAGCAGCTCCCGGGGACAGGTCCCCTACGAGCAGTACTTC
TRBV29-1	TRBJ2-5	NA	NA	CSVSGVGIETQYF	TGCAGCGTCTCAGGGGTTGGGATAGAGACCCAGTACTTC
TRBV24-1	TRBJ2-3	TRBD1	once	CATSVGQGSTDTQYF	TGTGCCACCAGCGTGGGACAGGGTAGCACAGATACGCAGTATTTT
TRBV28	TRBJ1-6	TRBD1	NA	CASSLTGGAYNSPLHF	TGTGCCAGCAGTTTGACAGGGGGCGCCTATAATTCACCCCTCCACTTT
TRBV24-1	TRBJ1-2	TRBD1	NA	CATRAPGQNYGYTF	TGTGCCACCAGGGCCCCGGGACAGAACTATGGCTACACCTTC
TRBV6-6	TRBJ1-1	NA	NA	CATGSPLGEAFF	TGTGCCACAGGTTCCCCCTTGGGTGAAGCTTTCTTT
TRBV5-1	TRBJ2-7	NA	NA	CASSLEAGLYEQYF	TGCGCCAGCAGCTTGGAGGCGGGGCTCTACGAGCAGTACTTC
TRBV13	TRBJ1-5	TRBD1	few	CASSSRTGVPLGQPQHF	TGTGCCAGCAGCTCGCGGACAGGGGTCCCCTTAGGACAGCCCCAGCATTTT
TRBV5-5	TRBJ2-7	NA	once	CASSPDRYPYEQYF	TGTGCCAGCAGCCCCGACAGGTACCCCTACGAGCAGTACTTC
TRBV7-2	TRBJ2-3	NA	NA	CASSLWSRGAVGTDTQYF	TGTGCCAGCAGCTTATGGTCCCGGGGGGCAGTTGGCACAGATACGCAGTATTTT
TRBV25-1	TRBJ2-7	TRBD1	NA	CATQGITGGQGEQYF	TGTGCCACCCAAGGGATTACAGGGGGCCAAGGCGAGCAGTACTTC
TRBV19	TRBJ2-1	TRBD1	NA	CASSIERGPREQFF	TGTGCCAGTAGTATAGAAAGGGGGCCCAGGGAGCAGTTCTTC
TRBV9	TRBJ1-2	TRBD1	NA	CASSVTDRGPYGYTF	TGTGCCAGCAGCGTCACGGACAGGGGCCCCTATGGCTACACCTTC
TRBV12-5	TRBJ2-3	TRBD2	NA	CASGLVPHPSGSRTDTQYF	TGTGCTAGTGGTTTGGTACCCCATCCGAGCGGGAGTAGGACAGATACGCAGTATTTT
TRBV9	TRBJ2-3	NA	NA	CASSALSGLSTDTQYF	TGTGCCAGCAGCGCCTTATCGGGACTCTCCACAGATACGCAGTATTTT
TRBV4-3	TRBJ2-6	NA	NA	CASSQDGGIGANVLTF	TGCGCCAGCAGCCAAGATGGGGGGATTGGGGCCAACGTCCTGACTTTC
TRBV10-1	TRBJ2-5	TRBD1	NA	CASSESSGQGQETQYF	TGCGCCAGCAGTGAGAGTAGTGGACAGGGTCAAGAGACCCAGTACTTC
TRBV11-2	TRBJ1-2	TRBD1	few	CASSPTGYGYGYTF	TGTGCCAGCAGCCCGACAGGGTACGGCTATGGCTACACCTTC
TRBV9	TRBJ2-1	NA	once	CASSVDSLRYNEQFF	TGTGCCAGCAGCGTAGATTCTTTGCGGTACAATGAGCAGTTCTTC
TRBV30	TRBJ1-2	TRBD1	once	CAWTRGQGAGGYTF	TGTGCCTGGACCAGAGGACAGGGGGCGGGTGGCTACACCTTC
TRBV7-3	TRBJ2-2	NA	NA	CASSPTGTGELFF	TGTGCCAGCAGCCCCACGGGGACCGGGGAGCTGTTTTTT
TRBV5-4	TRBJ1-1	NA	few	CASNRIWGNANTEAFF	TGTGCCAGCAACAGAATTTGGGGCAACGCGAACACTGAAGCTTTCTTT
TRBV7-9	TRBJ2-1	NA	NA	CASTKRGSGYNEQFF	TGTGCCAGCACCAAACGGGGGTCTGGTTACAATGAGCAGTTCTTC
TRBV24-1	TRBJ1-2	NA	NA	CATSRGIPPNYGYTF	TGTGCCACCAGTCGGGGTATTCCCCCTAACTATGGCTACACCTTC
TRBV18	TRBJ2-5	TRBD1	NA	CASSAGQVETQYF	TGTGCCAGCTCAGCGGGACAGGTGGAGACCCAGTACTTC
TRBV11-3	TRBJ2-3	TRBD2	few	CASSPGASGGVTDTQYF	TGTGCCAGCAGCCCTGGAGCAAGCGGGGGGGTAACAGATACGCAGTATTTT
TRBV6-4	TRBJ1-3	TRBD1	NA	CASSVPGQGANTIYF	TGTGCCAGCAGTGTACCGGGACAGGGGGCTAACACCATATATTTT
TRBV3-1/TRBV3-2	TRBJ1-1	NA	NA	CASSLDVDTLNTEAFF	TGTGCCAGCAGCCTAGACGTGGACACCCTGAACACTGAAGCTTTCTTT
TRBV19	TRBJ1-2	TRBD1	once	CASSIDEGGYGDGYTF	TGTGCCAGTAGTATAGATGAAGGGGGCTATGGAGACGGCTACACCTTC
TRBV29-1	TRBJ1-2	NA	few	CSVGQANSYGYTF	TGCAGCGTGGGGCAGGCCAACTCCTATGGCTACACCTTC
TRBV3-1/TRBV3-2	TRBJ2-5	TRBD2	NA	CASSPLAEETQYF	TGTGCCAGCAGCCCCCTAGCGGAAGAGACCCAGTACTTC
TRBV27	TRBJ2-7	TRBD1	NA	CASSEGTGDITEQYF	TGTGCCAGCAGCGAAGGGACAGGGGATATTACCGAGCAGTACTTC
TRBV29-1	TRBJ2-2	TRBD1	NA	CSSGQGAGGELFF	TGCAGCTCGGGACAGGGGGCAGGCGGGGAGCTGTTTTTT
TRBV3-1/TRBV3-2	TRBJ1-1	TRBD1	NA	CASSQVPTGNRGTMNTEAFF	TGTGCCAGCAGCCAAGTTCCTACCGGGAACAGGGGGACAATGAACACTGAAGCTTTCTTT